This entry is about one T cell receptor beta chain. Sequencing was performed with immunoSEQ multiplex PCR; in TCRdb, only in-frame clones are kept and a portion is missing. Of over 60,000 clones listed, about 79% are singletons. The entry originates in a study of OX40 agonist ivuxolimab in advanced cancers. Looking at the study overall: Patients achieving partial responses numbered three: one hepatocellular carcinoma case and two cutaneous melanoma cases.

Germline CDR1 reads SGHTA; CDR2 reads FQGTGA. V shed 6 bases and J shed 3 bases, with 29 bases lying between them. This CDR3 has 19 residues. The chain has TRBV7-3 and TRBJ1-2; D gene uncertain. The clonotype originates from an adult with an advanced solid tumor such as melanoma, head and neck, liver or kidney cancer. The material was CD4+ or CD8+ T cells sorted from blood, obtained in a trial of the OX40 agonist ivuxolimab. The CDR3 loop reads CASSFGESNALSPDYGYTF. The CDR3 DNA reads as TGTGCCAGCAGTTTTGGGGAATCGAACGCCTTATCGCCGGACTATGGCTACACCTTC.